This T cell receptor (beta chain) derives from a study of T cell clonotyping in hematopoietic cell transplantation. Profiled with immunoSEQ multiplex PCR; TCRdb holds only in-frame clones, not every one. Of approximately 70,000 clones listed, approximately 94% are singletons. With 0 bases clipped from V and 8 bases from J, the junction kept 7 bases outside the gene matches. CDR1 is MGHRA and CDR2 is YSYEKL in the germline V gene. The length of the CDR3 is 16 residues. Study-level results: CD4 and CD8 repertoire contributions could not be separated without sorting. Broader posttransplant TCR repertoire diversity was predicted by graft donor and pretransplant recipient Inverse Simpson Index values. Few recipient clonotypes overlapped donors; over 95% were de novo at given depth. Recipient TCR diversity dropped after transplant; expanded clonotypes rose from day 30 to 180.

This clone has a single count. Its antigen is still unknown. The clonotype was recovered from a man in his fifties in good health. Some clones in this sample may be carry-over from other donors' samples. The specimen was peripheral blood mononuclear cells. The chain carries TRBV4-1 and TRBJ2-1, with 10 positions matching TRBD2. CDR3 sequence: CASSQDKTSGIYEQFF. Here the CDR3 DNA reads TGCGCCAGCAGCCAAGATAAAACTAGCGGGATCTATGAGCAGTTCTTC.